The 14 T cell receptor beta chains given below trace back to one sample, sequenced in a study of cytomegalovirus exposure and HLA in healthy donors. PCR used 60 Vbeta primers and 13 Jbeta primers. Sequenced by immunoSEQ multiplex PCR; TCRdb stores in-frame clones only, minus some. The sample holds roughly 140,000 clones; over 60% are singletons and the top ten take 3%. The sequenced sample was PBMCs. The receptor source for this set is a woman in her twenties or thirties in good health and CMV-seropositive.

V and J are TRBV28 and TRBJ2-3, with D possibly matching TRBD1 (5 bases). Germline V CDR1 and CDR2: MDHEN, SYDVKM. The CDR3 has 13 residues. V shed 11 bases and J shed 0 bases, with 12 bases lying between them. The CDR3 here is CAGRGSSTDTQYF. CDR3 bases: TGTGCCGGAAGGGGATCTAGCACAGATACGCAGTATTTT.

This sequence joins TRBV6-1 and TRBJ1-1; 7 nucleotides align to TRBD1. The V segment lost 2 bases and the J segment 3 bases; nucleotides outside the gene matches: 6. The CDR3 is 15 amino acids. In germline, CDR1 is MNHNS, CDR2 SASEGT. Written as DNA, the CDR3 is TGTGCCAGCAGTGAAATGGGACAGCTCCACACTGAAGCTTTCTTT. This encodes CASSEMGQLHTEAFF.

This chain connects TRBV29-1 to TRBJ1-1, with unresolved D. This CDR3 region has 15 residues. V dropped 4 bases and J dropped 4 bases, with 19 bases sitting between them. Looked up from germline, CDR1 is SQVTM and CDR2 is ANQGSEA. The CDR3 nucleotides read TGCAGCGTTGTCGGAGCCCCAAGGGCGGGCACTGAAGCTTTCTTT. This codes for CSVVGAPRAGTEAFF.

J is TRBJ2-6 and V is TRBV6-5, with D uncertain. Trimming took off 5 bases at V and 0 bases at J, with 5 bases between the two ends. CDR1 and CDR2 (germline): MNHEY, SVGAGI. The CDR3 totals 14 residues. DNA of the CDR3: TGTGCCAGCAGTCCGTACTCTGGGGCCAACGTCCTGACTTTC. This sequence encodes CASSPYSGANVLTF.

J is TRBJ2-7 and V is TRBV2; 9 nucleotides agree with TRBD1. Trimming at V came to 4 bases and at J to 1 base, leaving 2 bases not matched to a gene. CDR1 is SNHLY and CDR2 is FYNNEI in the germline V gene. The CDR3 extends over 14 amino acids. The CDR3 sequence is CASSAGTGSYEQYF. The CDR3 DNA sequence: TGTGCCAGCAGTGCCGGGACAGGGTCCTACGAGCAGTACTTC.

This clone was counted only a few times. The V gene is TRBV13, the J gene TRBJ2-5; 10 bases match TRBD2. The end of the DNA is better explained by TRBJ2-7, so the J call may be wrong. The CDR3 loop spans 16 amino acids. Germline CDR1 and CDR2: PRHDT and FYEKMQ (reference sequence). CDR3 bases: TGTGCCAGCAGCTCTCCGGGACTAGCGACTTATTTCGAGCAGTACTTC. Translation gives CASSSPGLATYFEQYF.

V usage is TRBV15 and J usage is TRBJ1-4; D might be TRBD1 (5 bases). Trimming cost V 5 bases and J 8 bases, with 15 bases left between them. The CDR3 has 14 amino acids. Germline assignment: CDR1 LNHNV and CDR2 YYDKDF (reference sequence). The CDR3 region has the DNA TGTGCCACCAGCCGAACGGCAGGGTCCGAAAAACTGTTTTTT. Translation gives CATSRTAGSEKLFF.

V gene TRBV7-2 combines with J gene TRBJ2-7; weak D call: TRBD2 (6 bases). This CDR3 spans 14 amino acids. V was shortened by 1 base and J by 2 bases, with 9 bases between the two germline ends. Germline V gene lookup returns CDR1 SGHTA and CDR2 FQGNSA. The CDR3 coding sequence is TGTGCCAGCAGCTTAGATGGGACTCCCTACGAGCAGTACTTC. It encodes CASSLDGTPYEQYF.

The chain has TRBV7-9 and TRBJ1-2; 9 nucleotides line up with TRBD1. CDR1 and CDR2 (germline): SEHNR, FQNEAQ (reference sequence). The CDR3 length is 18 residues. Trimming removed 5 bases from V and 0 bases from J; junction bases left unmatched: 13. The CDR3 loop reads CASSRTGAADISNYGYTF. CDR3 nucleotides: TGTGCCAGCAGCAGGACAGGGGCCGCGGACATTTCTAACTATGGCTACACCTTC.

This chain joins TRBV7-3 and TRBJ2-1; 8 bases fit TRBD2. The CDR3 loop spans 14 amino acids. V was pared by 3 bases and J by 5 bases, with 3 bases of the junction left unmatched. Per the germline V gene, CDR1 is SGHTA and CDR2 is FQGTGA. The CDR3 coding sequence is TGTGCCAGCAGCTTCGGGGGGGAGAACAATGAGCAGTTCTTC. It is translated as CASSFGGENNEQFF. Variable domain in full (rest from reference TRBV7-3 and TRBJ2-1): GAGVSQTPSNKVTEKGKYVELRCDPISGHTALYWYRQSLGQGPEFLIYFQGTGAADDSGLPNDRFFAVRPEGSVSTLKIQRTERGDSAVYLCASSFGGENNEQFFGPGTRLTVL.

This clone was detected once. The chain recombines TRBV5-1 with TRBJ2-7, with 9 bases fitting TRBD1. This CDR3 has 14 amino acids. Trimming at V came to 6 bases and at J to 3 bases, leaving 7 bases not matched to a gene. Germline V lookup: CDR1 SGHRS, CDR2 YFSETQ. The CDR3, as DNA: TGCGCCAGCAACTCCGGGACAGGGAGCTACGAGCAGTACTTC. Amino acid sequence: CASNSGTGSYEQYF.

The J gene is TRBJ1-2, the V gene TRBV12-5, with TRBD1 matching 7 bases. The CDR3 sequence is 12 residues long. V shed 6 bases and J 8 bases; nucleotides not matched to a gene: 6. Germline V lookup: CDR1 LGHNT, CDR2 FRNRAP. CDR3 in amino acids: CASGSGGGGYTF. The CDR3 region has the DNA TGTGCTAGTGGCTCAGGGGGAGGCGGCTACACCTTC.

J is TRBJ2-7 and V is TRBV7-6, with 7 positions matching TRBD1. V was pared by 5 bases and J by 4 bases, with 11 bases of the junction left unmatched. CDR1 is SGHVS and CDR2 is FNYEAQ in the germline V gene. The CDR3 totals 15 residues. CDR3 DNA sequence: TGTGCCAGCAGCCCAGACCCCAGGGGGTGGTACGAGCAGTACTTC. Residues: CASSPDPRGWYEQYF.

The chain recombines TRBV27 with TRBJ2-1; TRBD2 agrees at 13 bases. The CDR3 length is 19 residues. After removal of 7 bases from V and 0 bases from J, the junction contained 12 bases not matched to a gene. The germline CDR1 and CDR2 sequences are MNHEY and SMNVEV (reference sequence). In DNA form, the CDR3 reads TGTGCCAGCAATTCACAGGGACTAGCGGGACACCGCTCCTACAATGAGCAGTTCTTC. Its protein product is CASNSQGLAGHRSYNEQFF.